The entry below gives a single TCR beta chain sequence along with its context. This record belongs to a study of blood T cell repertoires in COVID-19. Study details: Donors in the United States, Italy and Spain gave samples during acute or convalescent COVID-19. In each case, the material was cDNA or gDNA derived from T cells, B-cell-depleted T cells, or PBMCs.

Authors' methods: Counts of nucleated cells, estimated from reference gene primer amplification, were obtained. Sequencing was performed with immunoSEQ multiplex PCR; in TCRdb, only in-frame clones are kept and a portion is missing. V and J calls and clone size are those listed in that table; D and trimming were worked out from the DNA. The table has approximately 70,000 clones, roughly 85% seen once; the top ten hold 35%. The source is a woman of 80 years or more with active or convalescent COVID-19. What was sequenced was peripheral blood.

The CDR3 sequence: CASSELSGKQFF. The DNA of the CDR3 is TGTGCCAGCAGCGAACTTAGCGGAAAGCAGTTCTTC. The gene calls are TRBV7-2 and TRBJ2-1, with a tentative D call TRBD2 (6 bases). V was cut by 5 bases and J by 11 bases, with 13 bases left in between. The CDR3 runs to 12 residues. Germline V gene lookup returns CDR1 SGHTA and CDR2 FQGNSA.